Below, 14 T cell receptor beta chains from the same sample are listed, as sequenced in a study of shared clonotypes between healthy human individuals. The naive CD8 population came from CD45RO-negative cells selected for CCR7, without terminally differentiated effector memory CD45RA+ cells. Profiled with immunoSEQ multiplex PCR; TCRdb holds only in-frame clones, not every one. This table has 1.5 million to 2.5 million clones, about 95% appearing once. Sequenced sample: naive CD8+ T cells sorted from blood. The receptors stem from a man younger than 30 in good health.

The rearrangement joins TRBV7-6 to TRBJ2-5; D remains ambiguous. Trimming took off 3 bases at V and 0 bases at J, with 5 bases between the two ends. Germline V gives CDR1 SGHVS, CDR2 FNYEAQ. The length of the CDR3 is 13 residues. CDR3 residues: CASSFGYQETQYF. Here the CDR3 DNA reads TGTGCCAGCAGCTTCGGGTACCAAGAGACCCAGTACTTC. Combining the CDR3 with reference TRBV7-6 and TRBJ2-5 gives the whole variable domain GAGVSQSPRYKVTKRGQDVALRCDPISGHVSLYWYRQALGQGPEFLTYFNYEAQQDKSGLPNDRFSAERPEGSISTLTIQRTEQRDSAMYRCASSFGYQETQYFGPGTRLLVL.

The chain employs TRBV11-2 and TRBJ1-2, with D unclear. The V and J ends lost 5 bases and 3 bases respectively, with 13 bases between them. CDR1 is SGHAT and CDR2 is FQNNGV in the germline V gene. CDR3 length: 14 residues. DNA of the CDR3: TGTGCCAGCAGCATCTCCCTGATAGACTATGGCTACACCTTC. Translation gives CASSISLIDYGYTF.

This clone was detected only once. V usage is TRBV6-6 and J usage is TRBJ2-1; D not resolved. Germline CDR1 reads MNHNY; CDR2 reads SVGAGI (reference sequence). This CDR3 comprises 15 residues. The V gene lost 2 bases and the J gene lost 7 bases, with 15 bases spanning the gap. CDR3 DNA sequence: TGTGCCAGCAGTTACGGGGTCTATTCGCCTAATGAGCAGTTCTTC. Its protein product is CASSYGVYSPNEQFF.

This chain connects TRBV30 to TRBJ2-7; D call uncertain. The CDR3 is made up of 16 amino acids. Germline V gene sequence: CDR1 GTSNPN, CDR2 SVGIG (reference sequence). The germline V and J ends were trimmed by 0 bases and 1 base, with 16 bases remaining between them. CDR3 loop: CAWSVVYRRLSYEQYF. The CDR3 DNA reads as TGTGCCTGGAGTGTAGTATATAGGAGACTTTCCTACGAGCAGTACTTC.

The CDR3 loop is CASSQAVAGGYEQYF. The CDR3 DNA sequence: TGCGCCAGCAGCCAAGCAGTAGCGGGGGGTTACGAGCAGTACTTC. This chain connects TRBV4-1 to TRBJ2-7; 10 bases fit TRBD2. CDR1 MGHRA and CDR2 YSYEKL come from the germline V gene. Losses at the gene ends were 1 base for V and 4 bases for J; bases not matched to a gene: 4. The CDR3 is 15 residues long.

The chain uses TRBV28 and TRBJ2-7, with 7 bases lining up with TRBD2. The CDR3 is 16 residues long. Germline CDR1 is MDHEN and CDR2 is SYDVKM. V was pared by 4 bases and J by 6 bases, with 15 bases of the junction left unmatched. CDR3 in amino acids: CASSSPRERGEGEQYF. CDR3 bases: TGTGCCAGCAGTTCCCCAAGGGAGCGGGGAGAGGGCGAGCAGTACTTC.

Points on this clone: The sample carries other DNA sequences with the same CDR3. The V gene is TRBV7-9, the J gene TRBJ2-7; D uncertain. Germline V gives CDR1 SEHNR, CDR2 FQNEAQ (reference sequence). The CDR3 runs to 13 residues. The germline V and J ends were trimmed by 5 bases and 3 bases, with 11 bases remaining between them. CDR3 sequence reads: CASSLGPVYEQYF. DNA for the CDR3: TGTGCCAGCAGCCTTGGACCGGTCTACGAGCAGTACTTC.

As for this clone: Additional DNA sequences in this sample encode the identical CDR3. V usage is TRBV5-4 and J usage is TRBJ2-7; 9 bases are a match to TRBD1. The CDR3 is 14 amino acids. Germline CDR1 and CDR2: SGHNT and YYREEE (reference sequence). J lost 1 base, V lost 4 bases, and 3 bases had no gene match. Here the CDR3 DNA reads TGTGCCAGCAGCCCGGGGACAGGGTCCTACGAGCAGTACTTC. Translating it yields CASSPGTGSYEQYF.

V usage is TRBV27 and J usage is TRBJ2-6; D tentatively reads TRBD1 or TRBD2 (5 bases each). Germline V CDR1 and CDR2: MNHEY, SMNVEV (reference sequence). V shed 3 bases and J shed 0 bases, with 12 bases lying between them. This CDR3 spans 17 amino acids. This CDR3 is CASSLMGPSSGANVLTF. As DNA, the CDR3 is TGTGCCAGCAGTTTGATGGGACCGAGCTCTGGGGCCAACGTCCTGACTTTC. Combining the CDR3 with reference TRBV27 and TRBJ2-6 gives the whole variable domain EAQVTQNPRYLITVTGKKLTVTCSQNMNHEYMSWYRQDPGLGLRQIYYSMNVEVTDKGDVPEGYKVSRKEKRNFPLILESPSPNQTSLYFCASSLMGPSSGANVLTFGAGSRLTVL.

This chain uses TRBV6-1 with TRBJ2-7; 7 nucleotides line up with TRBD1. Germline V gene data show CDR1 as MNHNS and CDR2 as SASEGT. V lost 1 base and J lost 6; bases outside the gene matches: 9. The length of the CDR3 is 15 residues. CDR3 nucleotides: TGTGCCAGCAGTGAAGACCCGGGGACAGCCTCCGAGCAGTACTTC. Its translation is CASSEDPGTASEQYF.

V and J are TRBV4-3 and TRBJ2-3; D unresolved. The length of the CDR3 is 16 residues. Trimming pared 0 bases from V and 2 bases from J, leaving 12 bases between. Per germline, CDR1 LGHNA and CDR2 YSLEER. CDR3 nucleotides: TGCGCCAGCAGCCAAGATTGGAACGTGGACACAGATACGCAGTATTTT. It translates to CASSQDWNVDTDTQYF.

In its sample, this clone was seen once. V gene TRBV6-4 combines with J gene TRBJ2-2, with D unresolved. Germline CDR1 and CDR2: MRHNA and SNTAGT. This CDR3 has 12 amino acids. V shed 4 bases and J shed 2 bases, with 2 bases lying between them. CDR3 bases: TGTGCCAGCAGTGGAAACACCGGGGAGCTGTTTTTT. Translating it yields CASSGNTGELFF.

CDR3 loop: CASSPQGPGEDEQYF. In nucleotides, the CDR3 is TGCGCCAGCAGCCCCCAAGGCCCAGGGGAGGACGAGCAGTACTTC. V is TRBV5-1 and J is TRBJ2-7; D may correspond to TRBD1 or TRBD2 (6 bases each). The CDR3 loop spans 15 amino acids. Trimming cost V 4 bases and J 5 bases, with 19 bases left between them. CDR1 and CDR2 (germline): SGHRS, YFSETQ. Based on the CDR3 plus reference TRBV5-1 and TRBJ2-7, the full variable domain is KAGVTQTPRYLIKTRGQQVTLSCSPISGHRSVSWYQQTPGQGLQFLFEYFSETQRNKGNFPGRFSGRQFSNSRSEMNVSTLELGDSALYLCASSPQGPGEDEQYFGPGTRLTVT.

The V call is TRBV6-4, the J call TRBJ2-7; the D call may be TRBD1 or TRBD2 (6 bases each). This CDR3 region has 16 residues. V was pared by 3 bases and J by 0 bases, with 15 bases between. Germline V gene data show CDR1 as MRHNA and CDR2 as SNTAGT. CDR3 region: CASSDPRGVSSYEQYF. CDR3 coding DNA: TGTGCCAGCAGTGATCCTAGGGGGGTTAGCTCCTACGAGCAGTACTTC.